The 23 T cell receptor beta chains below all came from one sample that was sequenced in a study of cytomegalovirus exposure and HLA in healthy donors. Using immunoSEQ multiplex PCR, the repertoire was profiled, and TCRdb retains in-frame clones only, with some absent. The sample records 100,000 to 150,000 clones, 89% being singletons. Sample: PBMCs. The origin of the receptors is a woman aged 18-35 years in good health and CMV-seronegative.

The gene calls are TRBV7-8 and TRBJ1-5; D uncertain. Germline CDR1 and CDR2: SGHVS and FQNEAQ. The CDR3 spans 15 residues. The V and J ends lost 3 bases and 0 bases respectively, with 9 bases between them. This CDR3 reads CASSFTVTSNQPQHF. As DNA, the CDR3 is TGTGCCAGCAGCTTTACTGTTACTAGCAATCAGCCCCAGCATTTT.

The J gene is TRBJ1-1, the V gene TRBV30, with D possibly TRBD1 on 5 matching bases. Between the trimmed V and J ends, which lost 4 bases and 0 bases, there was a span of 6 bases. The length of the CDR3 is 12 residues. Germline V gene lookup returns CDR1 GTSNPN and CDR2 SVGIG (reference sequence). In nucleotides, the CDR3 is TGTGCCTGGAACAGGCTGAACACTGAAGCTTTCTTT. It yields the protein CAWNRLNTEAFF.

The genes are TRBV30 and TRBJ1-2; TRBD1 is a possible D gene (5 bases). The CDR3 is 12 residues long. V was trimmed by 4 bases and J by 2 bases, leaving 8 bases between them. CDR1 and CDR2 (germline): GTSNPN, SVGIG (reference sequence). CDR3: CAWTEGNYGYTF. The CDR3 region has the DNA TGTGCCTGGACGGAGGGGAACTATGGCTACACCTTC.

The chain has TRBV7-6 and TRBJ1-2, with D uncertain. This CDR3 is 13 amino acids long. V was cut by 5 bases and J by 4 bases, with 11 bases left in between. Germline V gene data show CDR1 as SGHVS and CDR2 as FNYEAQ. The CDR3 sequence: CASSPTGVYGYTF. The CDR3 DNA sequence: TGTGCCAGCAGCCCAACCGGAGTCTATGGCTACACCTTC. Full variable domain (missing parts from reference TRBV7-6 and TRBJ1-2): GAGVSQSPRYKVTKRGQDVALRCDPISGHVSLYWYRQALGQGPEFLTYFNYEAQQDKSGLPNDRFSAERPEGSISTLTIQRTEQRDSAMYRCASSPTGVYGYTFGSGTRLTVV.

This chain uses TRBV5-1 with TRBJ1-1, with 10 bases that match TRBD1. V gave up 3 bases and J gave up 3 bases; unmatched junction bases: 2. There are 14 residues in the CDR3. Germline V CDR1 and CDR2: SGHRS, YFSETQ. Here the CDR3 reads CASSWTGGDTEAFF. DNA for the CDR3: TGCGCCAGCAGCTGGACAGGGGGAGACACTGAAGCTTTCTTT.

This clone was detected only a few times. This chain connects TRBV7-2 to TRBJ2-2, with a tentative D call TRBD1 (6 bases). Trimming took off 2 bases at V and 6 bases at J, with 10 bases between the two ends. There are 14 residues in the CDR3. Germline V lookup: CDR1 SGHTA, CDR2 FQGNSA. CDR3 sequence: CASSLTQGAGELFF. The CDR3, as DNA: TGTGCCAGCAGCTTAACACAGGGAGCCGGGGAGCTGTTTTTT.

The rearrangement links TRBV10-3 to TRBJ2-7, with a possible D match to TRBD1 (7 bases). In germline, CDR1 is ENHRY, CDR2 SYGVKD. V lost 8 bases and J 0 bases, leaving 11 bases between the germline ends. This CDR3 contains 13 residues. The CDR3 DNA is TGTGCCATCGGAGGGACAGCCTCCTACGAGCAGTACTTC. Translated: CAIGGTASYEQYF.

This clone was recorded once. V gene TRBV27 combines with J gene TRBJ2-2; D perhaps matches TRBD1 (6 bases). Per the germline V gene, CDR1 is MNHEY and CDR2 is SMNVEV (reference sequence). With 5 bases removed from V and 3 bases from J, the gap between germline ends came to 10 bases. The CDR3 has 14 residues. The CDR3 spells CASSINRDTGELFF. CDR3 nucleotides: TGTGCCAGCAGTATCAACAGGGACACCGGGGAGCTGTTTTTT.

The chain joins TRBV28 to TRBJ1-4; D may be TRBD1 (6 bases). Trimming removed 3 bases from V and 4 bases from J, with 9 bases in between. Germline-derived CDR1 and CDR2 are MDHEN and SYDVKM. This CDR3 has 14 amino acids. This CDR3 reads CASSLDSFNEKLFF. The CDR3 DNA reads as TGTGCCAGCAGTTTGGACAGTTTTAATGAAAAACTGTTTTTT.

This chain joins TRBV25-1 and TRBJ2-4; no definite D call. V lost 4 bases to trimming and J lost 0 bases, with 7 bases between them. The CDR3 runs to 14 residues. The V gene's germline CDR1 is MGHDK and CDR2 SYGVNS. The CDR3 sequence: CASSAGLAKNIQYF. The CDR3 bases are TGTGCCAGCAGTGCAGGTTTAGCCAAAAACATTCAGTACTTC.

The J gene is TRBJ1-2, the V gene TRBV28; D possibly corresponds to TRBD1 (6 bases). This CDR3 is built from 12 residues. V was clipped by 1 base and J by 6 bases, with 6 bases between them. Germline V gene data show CDR1 as MDHEN and CDR2 as SYDVKM. CDR3 region: CASSLYRDGYTF. CDR3 in DNA: TGTGCCAGCAGTTTATACAGGGATGGCTACACCTTC.

CDR3 region: CASSLKTGREFQDEQYF. CDR3 DNA: TGCGCCAGCAGCTTGAAAACAGGTAGAGAGTTTCAGGACGAGCAGTACTTC. The chain uses TRBV5-1 and TRBJ2-7; the D gene is possibly TRBD1 (5 bases). The CDR3 loop spans 17 amino acids. V was clipped by 1 base and J by 5 bases, with 22 bases between them. Germline CDR1 is SGHRS and CDR2 is YFSETQ.

This chain connects TRBV9 to TRBJ2-7, with D perhaps TRBD2 (5 bases). The CDR3 spans 15 residues. CDR1 and CDR2 from the germline V gene are SGDLS and YYNGEE. The V end lost 4 bases, the J end lost 6 bases, and 20 bases lay between the germline ends. The CDR3 here is CASSPSGGREPEQYF. The CDR3, as DNA: TGTGCCAGCAGCCCCTCGGGTGGTCGGGAACCCGAGCAGTACTTC.

In this sample, this clone turned up once. The rearrangement joins TRBV25-1 to TRBJ2-1, with 9 bases identical to TRBD2. Germline V gene lookup returns CDR1 MGHDK and CDR2 SYGVNS. V dropped 7 bases and J dropped 7; count of bases not matched to a gene: 8. There are 14 residues in the CDR3. The CDR3 DNA reads as TGTGCCAGCAATAAAGGACTAGCGCCAAATGAGCAGTTCTTC. Encoded protein: CASNKGLAPNEQFF.

This sequence joins TRBV19 and TRBJ2-3; D is unresolved. The V gene's germline CDR1 is LNHDA and CDR2 SQIVND (reference sequence). The CDR3 consists of 12 residues. Trimming shortened V by 6 bases and J by 4 bases, and 8 bases separated the two germline ends. CDR3 sequence reads: CASRGVPDTQYF. CDR3 DNA sequence: TGTGCCAGTAGAGGAGTTCCAGATACGCAGTATTTT.

This chain connects TRBV6-6 to TRBJ1-2, with 8 bases identical to TRBD1. Germline-derived CDR1 and CDR2 are MNHNY and SVGAGI (reference sequence). This CDR3 has 14 amino acids. Trimming removed 7 bases from V and 5 bases from J; junction bases left unmatched: 9. CDR3 in DNA: TGTGCCAGCACCAACCCAGGGGGCGCGTATGGCTACACCTTC. Residues: CASTNPGGAYGYTF.

This chain connects TRBV28 to TRBJ2-3, with 8 bases matching TRBD1. Germline CDR1 reads MDHEN; CDR2 reads SYDVKM. V lost 5 bases and J lost 3; bases outside the gene matches: 10. The CDR3 is made up of 16 amino acids. The CDR3 DNA follows: TGTGCCAGCAGTCCCCCCCCGGGACAGGTGACAGATACGCAGTATTTT. This codes for CASSPPPGQVTDTQYF.

This clone turned up a few times. V is TRBV5-6 and J is TRBJ2-7; weak D call: TRBD1 (5 bases). The CDR3 totals 16 residues. Germline lookup yields CDR1 SGHDT and CDR2 YYEEEE. V was clipped by 2 bases and J by 1 base, with 16 bases between them. CDR3 loop: CASSFDGQGWSYEQYV. CDR3 coding DNA: TGTGCCAGCAGCTTCGATGGGCAGGGATGGTCCTACGAGCAGTACGTC.

The chain combines TRBV7-7 with TRBJ2-1; TRBD2 agrees at 9 bases. There are 15 residues in the CDR3. From germline, CDR1 is SSHAT and CDR2 FNYEAQ (reference sequence). V shed 3 bases and J 2 bases; nucleotides not matched to a gene: 2. As DNA, the CDR3 is TGTGCCAGCAGCTTGTCTAGCGGGACCTACAATGAGCAGTTCTTC. Translation: CASSLSSGTYNEQFF.

The chain joins TRBV30 to TRBJ2-3; D gene ambiguous. The CDR3 has 14 amino acids. The germline V gene encodes CDR1 GTSNPN and CDR2 SVGIG (reference sequence). The germline V and J ends were trimmed by 1 base and 3 bases, with 11 bases remaining between them. This chain's CDR3 is CAWSGLRVTDTQYF. The DNA for the CDR3 is TGTGCCTGGAGTGGGTTACGGGTAACAGATACGCAGTATTTT.

The rearrangement uses TRBV29-1 and TRBJ2-6, with D perhaps TRBD1 (6 bases). Germline V CDR1 and CDR2: SQVTM, ANQGSEA. The CDR3 length is 14 residues. V gave up 5 bases and J gave up 4 bases, with 12 bases separating them. Here the CDR3 DNA reads TGCAGCGTTCAACAGGGATCGGGGGCCAACGTCCTGACTTTC. Translation: CSVQQGSGANVLTF.

The chain employs TRBV10-2 and TRBJ2-7, with 7 bases identical to TRBD1. There are 13 residues in the CDR3. V lost 6 bases and J lost 1; bases outside the gene matches: 3. CDR1 is WSHSY and CDR2 is SAAADI in the germline V gene. The CDR3 DNA sequence: TGCGCCAGCAGGAGGACAGGTTCCTACGAGCAGTACGTC. This encodes CASRRTGSYEQYV.

The chain uses TRBV30 and TRBJ1-1; D gene uncertain. The CDR3 loop spans 15 amino acids. V was trimmed by 2 bases and J by 0 bases, leaving 13 bases between them. The germline V gene encodes CDR1 GTSNPN and CDR2 SVGIG (reference sequence). CDR3 DNA: TGTGCCTGGAGTCACGGGAGTTTAATGAACACTGAAGCTTTCTTT. It yields the protein CAWSHGSLMNTEAFF.